The 14 T cell receptor beta chains reported below all come from one sample, sequenced in a study of CD8+ T cells in alopecia areata listed by TCRdb under 2018. Libraries were built with the immunoSEQ multiplex PCR assay. To provide template for TCR sequencing, every sample had RNA extracted and reverse transcribed into cDNA. Entries here come from immuneACCESS through TCRdb and include only in-frame sequences with V and J called. Some clones fail to appear in such tables; in the studies checked, an unresolved V gene covers under half of the shortfall, and the cause of the remainder is unknown. This sample comprises 110,000 to 150,000 clones, roughly 54% of them detected only once. The top ten hold approximately 15% of the sample. The time point label on this specimen signifies: around 4 weeks on oral tofacitinib. The intended sense of this specimen's treatment or condition label: oral pan-JAK inhibitor, 5-10 mg twice daily.

Sample: CD8+ T cells sorted from blood, taken at week 4, from a patient treated with tofacitinib. Receptors originate from a human donor with alopecia areata.

The genes are TRBV6-5 and TRBJ2-1, with 8 bases identical to TRBD2. The CDR3 spans 14 residues. Germline V CDR1 and CDR2: MNHEY, SVGAGI. The V and J ends lost 4 bases and 8 bases, in that order; junction bases with no gene match: 7. The DNA of the CDR3 is TGTGCCAGCAGTTGGACTAGCCGCCGAGATGAGCAGTTCTTC. Translated: CASSWTSRRDEQFF.

A few counts support this clone. The rearrangement links TRBV9 to TRBJ1-1; TRBD1 matches at 9 bases. The CDR3 is made up of 15 amino acids. Germline trimming cut 3 bases from V and 5 bases from J; bases unmatched to any gene: 8. Germline V gene lookup returns CDR1 SGDLS and CDR2 YYNGEE. CDR3 region: CASSEGGQGWTEAFF. CDR3 DNA: TGTGCCAGCAGCGAGGGAGGACAGGGGTGGACTGAAGCTTTCTTT.

V gene TRBV27 combines with J gene TRBJ2-1; D is unclear. Trimming pared 8 bases from V and 12 bases from J, leaving 14 bases between. CDR1 is MNHEY, CDR2 SMNVEV, per germline (reference sequence). The CDR3 sequence is 11 residues long. The CDR3 loop reads CASATGWSQFF. For the CDR3, the DNA is TGTGCCAGCGCTACTGGGTGGTCGCAGTTCTTC.

This clone has only a few counts. DNA of the CDR3: TGTGCCAGCAGCTATCAGATAGACAGGGCGGCTGGCTACACCTTC. Residues: CASSYQIDRAAGYTF. The chain employs TRBV11-2 and TRBJ1-2, with TRBD1 matching over 7 bases. Germline V gene data show CDR1 as SGHAT and CDR2 as FQNNGV. The CDR3 contains 15 residues. Trimming at V came to 4 bases and at J to 7 bases, leaving 12 bases not matched to a gene.

The chain uses TRBV5-1 and TRBJ1-1; maybe TRBD1 (5 bases). The V gene's germline CDR1 is SGHRS and CDR2 YFSETQ. The CDR3 totals 13 residues. Trimming took 0 bases from V and 11 from J, leaving 14 bases between them. The CDR3 DNA reads TGCGCCAGCAGCTTGGCGGCGTCCCACAGGGCTTTCTTT. Its protein is CASSLAASHRAFF.

This clone was counted a few times. This chain connects TRBV5-1 to TRBJ1-6; possible D gene TRBD1, 6 bases. The CDR3 has 16 amino acids. The V gene lost 0 bases and the J gene lost 4 bases, with 11 bases spanning the gap. Germline lookup yields CDR1 SGHRS and CDR2 YFSETQ. In DNA, the CDR3 is TGCGCCAGCAGCTTGGTTCAAGGACAGTATAATTCACCCCTCCACTTT. Protein product: CASSLVQGQYNSPLHF. The whole variable domain, filled in from reference TRBV5-1 and TRBJ1-6, reads KAGVTQTPRYLIKTRGQQVTLSCSPISGHRSVSWYQQTPGQGLQFLFEYFSETQRNKGNFPGRFSGRQFSNSRSEMNVSTLELGDSALYLCASSLVQGQYNSPLHFGNGTRLTVT.

The rearrangement links TRBV5-1 to TRBJ2-1, with 11 bases aligning to TRBD2. Trimming at V came to 4 bases and at J to 6 bases, leaving 6 bases not matched to a gene. The V gene's germline CDR1 is SGHRS and CDR2 YFSETQ. CDR3 size: 15 residues. CDR3 loop: CASSLTSGDPNEQFF. The CDR3 coding sequence is TGCGCCAGCAGCCTGACTAGCGGGGATCCCAATGAGCAGTTCTTC.

This sequence joins TRBV15 and TRBJ2-3; D ambiguous. Between the trimmed V and J ends, which lost 3 bases and 1 base, there was a span of 14 bases. Looked up from germline, CDR1 is LNHNV and CDR2 is YYDKDF (reference sequence). The CDR3 spans 16 residues. CDR3 amino acids: CATSRTDLPRTDTQYF. CDR3 nucleotide sequence: TGTGCCACCAGCAGGACTGACCTACCTCGCACAGATACGCAGTATTTT.

This clone was seen a handful of times. The chain carries TRBV2 and TRBJ2-5; D is ambiguous. V dropped 3 bases and J dropped 8 bases, with 10 bases sitting between them. Germline V gene data show CDR1 as SNHLY and CDR2 as FYNNEI. The CDR3 contains 12 residues. The CDR3 sequence is CASSEPLPTQYF. The DNA for the CDR3 is TGTGCCAGCAGTGAGCCACTACCCACCCAGTACTTC.

The gene calls are TRBV27 and TRBJ2-5; weak D call: TRBD1 (6 bases). The CDR3 runs 13 residues. Germline assignment: CDR1 MNHEY and CDR2 SMNVEV (reference sequence). V dropped 5 bases and J dropped 5 bases, with 12 bases sitting between them. CDR3 sequence reads: CASSLDSRETQYF. The DNA of the CDR3 is TGTGCCAGCAGTCTGGACAGCCGGGAGACCCAGTACTTC.

The V gene is TRBV29-1, the J gene TRBJ1-1; tentatively, D is TRBD1 (6 bases). Trimming removed 0 bases at V and 6 bases at J, with 11 bases between. The CDR3 contains 13 residues. Looked up from germline, CDR1 is SQVTM and CDR2 is ANQGSEA. In DNA form, the CDR3 reads TGCAGCGTTGAAGATAGTCAGGGGCCTGAAGCTTTCTTT. Protein sequence: CSVEDSQGPEAFF. Supplemented by reference TRBV29-1 and TRBJ1-1, the full variable domain reads SAVISQKPSRDICQRGTSLTIQCQVDSQVTMMFWYRQQPGQSLTLIATANQGSEATYESGFVIDKFPISRPNLTFSTLTVSNMSPEDSSIYLCSVEDSQGPEAFFGQGTRLTVV.

J is TRBJ1-5 and V is TRBV5-1; no clear D. Germline loops: CDR1 SGHRS, CDR2 YFSETQ. The CDR3 has 12 amino acids. Trimming took 4 bases from V and 2 from J, leaving 4 bases between them. The DNA for the CDR3 is TGCGCCAGCAGCCAGTGCAATCAGCCCCAGCATTTT. This codes for CASSQCNQPQHF. Looking up the rest from reference TRBV5-1 and TRBJ1-5 gives the full variable domain: KAGVTQTPRYLIKTRGQQVTLSCSPISGHRSVSWYQQTPGQGLQFLFEYFSETQRNKGNFPGRFSGRQFSNSRSEMNVSTLELGDSALYLCASSQCNQPQHFGDGTRLSIL.

This chain joins TRBV6-5 and TRBJ1-2; no reliable D call. The CDR3 length is 14 residues. Per germline, CDR1 MNHEY and CDR2 SVGAGI. With 2 bases removed from V and 8 bases from J, the gap between germline ends came to 15 bases. The CDR3 DNA is TGTGCCAGCAGTTACCAGGACGGATTAGTAGGCTACACCTTC. Its protein is CASSYQDGLVGYTF.

This clone has only a few counts. DNA of the CDR3: TGTGCCAGTAGTATGGGACTAGCGCGCACAGATACGCAGTATTTT. It codes for CASSMGLARTDTQYF. The chain recombines TRBV19 with TRBJ2-3; 10 bases align to TRBD2. V was clipped by 3 bases and J by 1 base; unmatched bases: 1. This CDR3 region has 15 residues. CDR1 LNHDA and CDR2 SQIVND come from the germline V gene (reference sequence). Using reference TRBV19 and TRBJ2-3 for the parts outside the CDR3, the full variable domain is DGGITQSPKYLFRKEGQNVTLSCEQNLNHDAMYWYRQDPGQGLRLIYYSQIVNDFQKGDIAEGYSVSREKKESFPLTVTSAQKNPTAFYLCASSMGLARTDTQYFGPGTRLTVL.